Below are 11 T cell receptor beta chains sequenced from a single sample in a study of radiotherapy plus CTLA-4 blockade in lung cancer. Here immunoSEQ multiplex PCR was the method, and the copy in TCRdb shows in-frame clones only, minus some. The profile covers around 110,000 clones, with about 80% appearing a single time and around 3% taken by the ten largest. Sample: peripheral blood, taken from a patient treated with radiotherapy plus ipilimumab. The receptors come from a human donor with non-small cell lung cancer that progressed on radiotherapy plus ipilimumab. Some clones in this sample may be carry-over from other donors' samples.

The gene calls are TRBV5-4 and TRBJ2-1; D not resolved. The CDR3 has 15 residues. V was cut by 5 bases and J by 5 bases, with 17 bases left in between. Germline CDR1 is SGHNT and CDR2 is YYREEE (reference sequence). This CDR3 is CASRVGLGLHNEQFF. The DNA for the CDR3 is TGTGCCAGCAGGGTGGGATTGGGCCTACACAATGAGCAGTTCTTC.

This clone has more than one count but fewer than ten. This sequence joins TRBV19 and TRBJ1-1; D is unclear. The V end was cut by 3 bases, the J end by 1 base, with 15 bases between. The V gene's germline CDR1 is LNHDA and CDR2 SQIVND (reference sequence). The CDR3 runs to 16 residues. DNA of the CDR3: TGTGCCAGTAGTATCGTATACGAGAGACCGAACACTGAAGCTTTCTTT. Encoded protein: CASSIVYERPNTEAFF.

CDR3 protein: CASSAGTGSVRGYTF. CDR3 DNA: TGTGCCAGCAGCGCGGGGACAGGGTCGGTACGGGGCTACACCTTC. This rearrangement joins TRBV9 to TRBJ1-2; 9 nucleotides match TRBD1. The germline V gene encodes CDR1 SGDLS and CDR2 YYNGEE. Trimming at V came to 3 bases and at J to 8 bases, leaving 11 bases not matched to a gene. The CDR3 has 15 residues.

The chain carries TRBV12-5 and TRBJ1-2; D is possibly TRBD1 (5 bases). V gave up 2 bases and J gave up 8 bases, with 9 bases separating them. Germline-derived CDR1 and CDR2 are LGHNT and FRNRAP. This CDR3 is 12 amino acids long. The DNA for the CDR3 is TGTGCTAGTGGTTTGTGGGGCCAGGGCTACACCTTC. Translating it yields CASGLWGQGYTF.

The V call is TRBV5-1, the J call TRBJ2-3, with D unclear. The CDR3 consists of 14 residues. Trimming shortened V by 0 bases and J by 2 bases, and 7 bases separated the two germline ends. Looked up from germline, CDR1 is SGHRS and CDR2 is YFSETQ. CDR3 sequence: CASSLELPTDTQYF. As DNA, the CDR3 is TGCGCCAGCAGCTTGGAACTACCCACAGATACGCAGTATTTT.

This chain uses TRBV4-2 with TRBJ1-6, with D possibly being TRBD1 (5 bases). The CDR3 length is 17 residues. Trimming stripped 1 base from V and 4 bases from J, with 14 bases between. The germline V gene encodes CDR1 LGHNA and CDR2 YNFKEQ. The CDR3 nucleotides are TGTGCCAGCAGCCAAGTAGGGCAGGGAGAATATAATTCACCCCTCCACTTT. Translating gives CASSQVGQGEYNSPLHF.

CDR3 sequence: CASSLLPAGGYNEQFF. CDR3 DNA sequence: TGCGCCAGCAGCTTGTTGCCAGCGGGGGGTTACAATGAGCAGTTCTTC. The chain recombines TRBV5-1 with TRBJ2-1, with 9 positions matching TRBD2. CDR3 length: 16 amino acids. The V segment lost 1 base and the J segment 4 bases; nucleotides outside the gene matches: 6. Germline V gene data show CDR1 as SGHRS and CDR2 as YFSETQ.

This clone was observed once. This sequence joins TRBV9 and TRBJ2-7; D may correspond to TRBD1 or TRBD2 (5 bases each). V was cut by 0 bases and J by 4 bases, with 11 bases left in between. Germline values: CDR1 SGDLS, CDR2 YYNGEE. This CDR3 has 14 residues. The CDR3 here is CASSVGVGTYEQYF. The CDR3 coding sequence is TGTGCCAGCAGCGTAGGGGTCGGGACGTACGAGCAGTACTTC.

This chain links TRBV18 with TRBJ1-2; D remains ambiguous. Trimming took 2 bases from V and 2 from J, leaving 12 bases between them. The CDR3 is made up of 15 amino acids. From germline, CDR1 is KGHSH and CDR2 LQKENI. CDR3 nucleotide sequence: TGTGCCAGCTCACCAGGCGACCGAATGAACTATGGCTACACCTTC. It translates to CASSPGDRMNYGYTF.

V usage is TRBV6-6 and J usage is TRBJ1-2; D possibly corresponds to TRBD1 (6 bases). Germline V lookup: CDR1 MNHNY, CDR2 SVGAGI (reference sequence). The CDR3 loop spans 14 amino acids. V was pared by 6 bases and J by 2 bases, with 13 bases between. The CDR3 region is CASSTGSLNYGYTF. CDR3 bases: TGTGCCAGCAGCACAGGGTCCTTGAACTATGGCTACACCTTC.

The V and J genes are TRBV11-2 and TRBJ1-4; tentative D call: TRBD1 (5 bases). Trimming shortened V by 4 bases and J by 1 base, and 13 bases separated the two germline ends. Per the germline V gene, CDR1 is SGHAT and CDR2 is FQNNGV. The CDR3 is made up of 16 amino acids. The CDR3 bases are TGTGCCAGCAGCTGGACGGTGGGGGTAACTAATGAAAAACTGTTTTTT. Its translation: CASSWTVGVTNEKLFF.